The 14 T cell receptor beta chains below were found in one sample sequenced in a study of T cells in Graves' hyperthyroidism and ophthalmopathy. Template material for amplifying TCR beta CDR3 regions consisted of RNA transcripts. Using the HTBI primer set, a first-round RT-PCR was run on the TCR CDR3. TCRdb re-called the multiplex PCR reads through MiXCR, storing one row per CDR3 protein. The table has a few hundred thousand distinct CDR3 sequences, roughly a sixth seen once. Sequenced input: blood. These receptors all stem from a middle-aged woman with Graves' ophthalmopathy.

This clonotype was picked up many times. This chain uses TRBV5-5 with TRBJ2-5; D perhaps matches TRBD2 (6 bases). Germline CDR1 is SGHKS and CDR2 is YYEKEE (reference sequence). Trimming shortened V by 3 bases and J by 7 bases, and 16 bases separated the two germline ends. The CDR3 consists of 14 residues. The CDR3 bases are TGTGCCAGCAGCTCTACCGGGACTTCGGGGACCCAGTACTTC. As protein: CASSSTGTSGTQYF.

This clonotype showed up just a few times. V is TRBV24-1 and J is TRBJ2-1; tentatively, D is TRBD1 (6 bases). The CDR3 sequence is 15 residues long. From germline, CDR1 is KGHDR and CDR2 SFDVKD. Trimming cost V 3 bases and J 9 bases, with 17 bases left between them. CDR3 amino acids: CATSDGGRRKGEQFF. The CDR3 DNA reads TGTGCCACCAGTGATGGGGGCCGGAGAAAGGGTGAGCAGTTCTTC.

This clonotype was counted between two and nine times. The rearrangement links TRBV5-5 to TRBJ1-4; D gene ambiguous. Germline V CDR1 and CDR2: SGHKS, YYEKEE (reference sequence). The CDR3 totals 16 residues. V shed 0 bases and J shed 4 bases, with 13 bases lying between them. Here the CDR3 reads CASSLGLVGYNEKLFF. The CDR3 DNA reads TGTGCCAGCAGCTTGGGTCTAGTCGGCTATAATGAAAAACTGTTTTTT.

This clonotype was seen only a few times. The chain uses TRBV24-1 and TRBJ2-1; TRBD1 agrees at 8 bases. The CDR3 totals 21 residues. Germline V CDR1 and CDR2: KGHDR, SFDVKD. The V gene end was trimmed by 2 bases and the J gene end by 6 bases; junction bases not matched to a gene: 23. The CDR3 sequence: CATSDSRRTGKTSGSPNEQFF. CDR3 nucleotide sequence: TGTGCCACCAGTGATTCGCGCCGGACAGGGAAGACTAGTGGTTCTCCCAATGAGCAGTTCTTC.

This clonotype occurred many times. V is TRBV27 and J is TRBJ1-5; 8 bases agree with TRBD1. CDR1 and CDR2 (germline): MNHEY, SMNVEV (reference sequence). The CDR3 length is 16 residues. Trimming at V came to 5 bases and at J to 1 base, leaving 7 bases not matched to a gene. In DNA form, the CDR3 reads TGTGCCAGCAGTAGAGGACAGGGCGGCAGCAATCAGCCCCAGCATTTT. Amino acid sequence: CASSRGQGGSNQPQHF.

In its sample, this clonotype was seen many times. V is TRBV2 and J is TRBJ2-3, with 11 bases matching TRBD2. Germline V gene data show CDR1 as SNHLY and CDR2 as FYNNEI. CDR3 length equals 14 residues. With 6 bases clipped from V and 11 bases from J, the junction kept 10 bases outside the gene matches. The CDR3 reads CASSRELAGVMQYF. The CDR3 region has the DNA TGTGCCAGCAGCCGGGAACTAGCGGGAGTAATGCAGTATTTT.

The chain uses TRBV7-9 and TRBJ2-7, with 7 positions matching TRBD2. The CDR3 is 15 residues long. Per germline, CDR1 SEHNR and CDR2 FQNEAQ (reference sequence). V shed 0 bases, J shed 2 bases, and the junction held 4 bases outside the gene matches. The CDR3 loop reads CASSLAGGPPYEQYF. The CDR3 DNA follows: TGTGCCAGCAGCTTAGCGGGAGGGCCCCCCTACGAGCAGTACTTC.

On this clonotype: This may come from a read error, since a much larger clone is one base off. V is TRBV29-1 and J is TRBJ1-2; D remains unclear. Germline CDR1 SQVTM, CDR2 ANQGSEA. The CDR3 has 11 amino acids. The V end lost 3 bases, the J end lost 4 bases, and 6 bases lay between the germline ends. CDR3 loop: CSVDWPYGYTF. As DNA, the CDR3 is TGCAGCGTTGACTGGCCCTATGGCTACACCTTC.

In its sample, this clonotype was seen a few times. This chain links TRBV2 with TRBJ2-6; TRBD1 aligns across 10 bases. Trimming cost V 3 bases and J 0 bases; bases outside gene matches: 5. Looked up from germline, CDR1 is SNHLY and CDR2 is FYNNEI. CDR3 length equals 18 residues. DNA for the CDR3: TGTGCCAGCAGTGAGAGACAGGGGGCTTTCTCTGGGGCCAACGTCCTGACTTTC. This encodes CASSERQGAFSGANVLTF.

This chain joins TRBV3-1 and TRBJ2-1; a weak D match, TRBD1 (6 bases). V was clipped by 0 bases and J by 1 base, with 16 bases between them. The CDR3 length is 18 residues. CDR1 LGHDT and CDR2 YNNKEL come from the germline V gene (reference sequence). CDR3 in amino acids: CASSQEVWLQGSYNEQFF. The CDR3 DNA sequence: TGTGCCAGCAGCCAAGAAGTATGGCTACAGGGTTCCTACAATGAGCAGTTCTTC.

This clonotype was seen at least ten times. V and J are TRBV2 and TRBJ2-3, with a weak D call TRBD1 (6 bases). The germline V and J ends were trimmed by 7 bases and 4 bases, with 15 bases remaining between them. The CDR3 is made up of 14 amino acids. Germline V gene data show CDR1 as SNHLY and CDR2 as FYNNEI. Here the CDR3 reads CASIRLQGSDTQYF. The CDR3 bases are TGTGCCAGCATACGGCTCCAGGGGTCAGATACGCAGTATTTT.

This clonotype appeared many times. The gene calls are TRBV7-8 and TRBJ1-6; no clear D. There are 16 residues in the CDR3. CDR1 is SGHVS and CDR2 is FQNEAQ in the germline V gene. V lost 1 base to trimming and J lost 4 bases, with 11 bases between them. The CDR3 loop is CASSLEGLTYNSPLHF. In DNA, the CDR3 is TGTGCCAGCAGCTTAGAAGGGCTTACTTATAATTCACCCCTCCACTTT.

The gene calls are TRBV2 and TRBJ2-1; 9 nucleotides align to TRBD2. The ends lost 8 bases at V and 0 bases at J; junction bases unmatched: 17. Per germline, CDR1 SNHLY and CDR2 FYNNEI. The CDR3 contains 19 residues. CDR3 sequence: CASSLSALAGTSSYNEQFF. As DNA, the CDR3 is TGTGCCAGCTCCCTCAGTGCCCTAGCGGGGACTAGCTCCTACAATGAGCAGTTCTTC.

Many counts were recorded for this clonotype. The genes are TRBV2 and TRBJ2-3; TRBD1 matches at 8 bases. The trim removed 10 bases at V and 5 bases at J, leaving 5 bases unmatched. CDR1 SNHLY and CDR2 FYNNEI come from the germline V gene. The CDR3 covers 12 residues. The CDR3 DNA reads TGTGCCATAGGACAGGGAAAAGATACGCAGTATTTT. Its protein product is CAIGQGKDTQYF. Full variable domain (remainder filled in from reference TRBV2 and TRBJ2-3): EPEVTQTPSHQVTQMGQEVILRCVPISNHLYFYWYRQILGQKVEFLVSFYNNEISEKSEIFDDQFSVERPDGSNFTLKIRSTKLEDSAMYFCAIGQGKDTQYFGPGTRLTVL.